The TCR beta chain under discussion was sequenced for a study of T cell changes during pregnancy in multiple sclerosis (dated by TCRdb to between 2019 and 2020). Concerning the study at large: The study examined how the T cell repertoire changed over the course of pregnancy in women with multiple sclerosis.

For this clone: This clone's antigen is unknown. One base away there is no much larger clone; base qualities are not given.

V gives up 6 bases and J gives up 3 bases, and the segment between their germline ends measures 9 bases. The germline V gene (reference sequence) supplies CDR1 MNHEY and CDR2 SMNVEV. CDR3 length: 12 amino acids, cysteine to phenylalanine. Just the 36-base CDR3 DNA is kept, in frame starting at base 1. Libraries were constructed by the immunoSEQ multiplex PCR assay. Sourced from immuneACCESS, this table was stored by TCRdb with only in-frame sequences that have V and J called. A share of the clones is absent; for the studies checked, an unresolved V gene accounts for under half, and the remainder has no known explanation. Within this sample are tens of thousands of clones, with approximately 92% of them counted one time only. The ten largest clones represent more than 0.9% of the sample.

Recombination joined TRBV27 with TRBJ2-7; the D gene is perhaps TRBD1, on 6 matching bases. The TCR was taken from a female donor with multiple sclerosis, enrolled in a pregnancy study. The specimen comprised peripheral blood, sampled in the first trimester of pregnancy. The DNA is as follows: TGTGCCAGCAGGGACAGAGGCTACGAGCAGTACTTC. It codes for CASRDRGYEQYF.